This TCR beta chain stems from a study of patients and donors after allogeneic stem cell transplantation (dated by TCRdb to the early 2020s). Receptor libraries were prepared by RT-PCR. The sequencing machine was a NextSeq 550. The public reads were run again by TCRdb, first through fastp at Q25 and then through MiXCR, and only productive beta chains were kept. Rows are combined by CDR3 protein, so each entry shows the most common genes and DNA. For this sample there are some 230,000 distinct CDR3 sequences; 13% to 15% appear just once. The ten largest clones take up about 9.9% of the sample. This clonotype came up many times. No cognate antigen has been identified for it. Qualities for individual bases were not recorded, and no much larger clone is one base off. The source is a human donor who was either an allogeneic HSCT recipient or a stem cell or donor lymphocyte infusion donor (not recorded which). It is not recorded whose cells these are; they may come from a transplant donor. Sequencing used blood, either unsorted or a sorted T cell fraction (not recorded which).

The CDR3 has the sequence CASSLDSQPQHF. The sequenced DNA is TGTGCCAGCAGCTTAGATAGTCAGCCCCAGCATTTT. The V gene is TRBV7-9 and the J gene is TRBJ1-5, with the D segment identity uncertain. The CDR3 spans 12 residues, from the cysteine through the phenylalanine. Just CDR3 DNA is preserved here, 36 bases in frame from base 1. Cut back by 1 base and 6 bases, the V and J ends lie 4 bases apart. CDR1 SEHNR and CDR2 FQNEAQ were looked up in the germline V gene (reference sequence).